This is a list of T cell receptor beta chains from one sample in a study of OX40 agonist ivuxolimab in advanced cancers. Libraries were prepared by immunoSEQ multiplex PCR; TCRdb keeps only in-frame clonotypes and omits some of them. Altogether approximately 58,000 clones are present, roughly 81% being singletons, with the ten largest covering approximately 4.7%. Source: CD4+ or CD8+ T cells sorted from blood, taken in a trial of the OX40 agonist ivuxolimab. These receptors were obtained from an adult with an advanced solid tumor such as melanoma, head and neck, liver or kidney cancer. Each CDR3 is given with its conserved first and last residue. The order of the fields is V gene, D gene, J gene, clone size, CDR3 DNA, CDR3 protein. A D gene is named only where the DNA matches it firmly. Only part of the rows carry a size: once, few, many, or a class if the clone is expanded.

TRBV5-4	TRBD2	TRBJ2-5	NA	TGTGCCAGCAGCCCCCCGGGGGGAAGCGAGGCCCAGTACTTC	CASSPPGGSEAQYF
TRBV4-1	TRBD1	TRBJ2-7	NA	TGCGCCAGCAGCCAAGGGACAGGGGGCACGTACGAGCAGTACTTC	CASSQGTGGTYEQYF
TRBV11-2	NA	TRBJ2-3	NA	TGTGCCAGCAGCTTACTCGGCCCCGCAGATACGCAGTATTTT	CASSLLGPADTQYF
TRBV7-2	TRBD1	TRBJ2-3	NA	TGTGCCAGCAGCTTAGTAGGGGGCGACACAGATACGCAGTATTTT	CASSLVGGDTDTQYF
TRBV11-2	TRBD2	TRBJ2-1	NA	TGTGCCAGCAGACAATTAGCGGGAGTCAACAATGAGCAGTTCTTC	CASRQLAGVNNEQFF
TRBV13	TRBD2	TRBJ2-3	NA	TGTGCCAGCAGCCTCCTAGCGGGGGATACGCAGTATTTT	CASSLLAGDTQYF
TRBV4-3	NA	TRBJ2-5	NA	TGCGCCAGCAGCCAAGTTCGGGGAGAGACCCAGTACTTC	CASSQVRGETQYF
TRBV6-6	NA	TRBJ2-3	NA	TGTGCCAGCAGTCGCCGGGACCCCGAGTATTTT	CASSRRDPEYF
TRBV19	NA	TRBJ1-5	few	TGTGCCAGTAGTTCCCCAAGGGAGTATAGCAATCAGCCCCAGCATTTT	CASSSPREYSNQPQHF
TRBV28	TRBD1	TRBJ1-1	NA	TGTGCCAGCAGTCGCGTACAGGGGAGGCACACTGAAGCTTTCTTT	CASSRVQGRHTEAFF
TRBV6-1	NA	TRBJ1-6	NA	TGTGCCAGCAGTGAAGCCCCGGAGACGGGTTCACCCCTCCACTTT	CASSEAPETGSPLHF
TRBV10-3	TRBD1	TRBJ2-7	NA	TGTGCCATCAGTGAGTCGGGACAGGGCTACGAGCAGTACTTC	CAISESGQGYEQYF
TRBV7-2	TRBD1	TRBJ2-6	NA	TGTGCCAGCAGTAGGGACAGGGAGGCTGGGGCCAACGTCCTGACTTTC	CASSRDREAGANVLTF
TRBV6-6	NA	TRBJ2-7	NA	TGTGCCAGCCAGGGGGGGAGGGAGCAGTACTTC	CASQGGREQYF
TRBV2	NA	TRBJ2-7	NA	TGTGCCAGCAGAACCCGTTTAAGATCCTACGAGCAGTACTTC	CASRTRLRSYEQYF
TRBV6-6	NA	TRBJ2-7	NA	TGTGCCAGCACTATTACCTCAGGGCTGGGGTACGAGCAGTACTTC	CASTITSGLGYEQYF
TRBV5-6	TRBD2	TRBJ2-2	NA	TGTGCCAGCAGCCAAAGAGCGGGGGTTACCGGGGAGCTGTTTTTT	CASSQRAGVTGELFF
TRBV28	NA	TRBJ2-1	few	TGTGCCAGCAGTGCTCCAAATTCTCTCTCCTACAATGAGCAGTTCTTC	CASSAPNSLSYNEQFF
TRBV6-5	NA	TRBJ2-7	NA	TGTGCCAGCAGTTTGACCGATTCCTACGAGCAGTACTTC	CASSLTDSYEQYF
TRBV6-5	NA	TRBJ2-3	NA	TGTGCCAGCAGTTACCAGGGAGAGGCGGCAGATACGCAGTATTTT	CASSYQGEAADTQYF
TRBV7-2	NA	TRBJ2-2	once	TGTGCCAGCAGCTTAGGGCGGTACTCGGGAGCGGAGCTGTTTTTT	CASSLGRYSGAELFF
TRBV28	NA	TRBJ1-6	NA	TGTGCCAGCAGTTTACGGGACCATTCAACAAATTCACCCCTCCACTTT	CASSLRDHSTNSPLHF
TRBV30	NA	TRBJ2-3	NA	TGTGCCTGGAGTGTAGGTGGAGATACGCAGTATTTT	CAWSVGGDTQYF
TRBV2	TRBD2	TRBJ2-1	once	TGTGCCAGCAGGTGGGCGGGAGGGTACAATGAAGAGCAGTTCTTC	CASRWAGGYNEEQFF
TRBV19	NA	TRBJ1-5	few	TGTGCCAGTCGACTTGTGAATAGCAATCAGCCCCAGCATTTT	CASRLVNSNQPQHF
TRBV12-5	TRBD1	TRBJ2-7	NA	TGTGCTAGTGGATCACCGGGACAGAACTACGAGCAGTACTTC	CASGSPGQNYEQYF
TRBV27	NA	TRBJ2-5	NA	TGTGCCACCCAGGGGCAGCTAACAGAGACCCAGTACTTC	CATQGQLTETQYF
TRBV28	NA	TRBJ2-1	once	TGTGCCAGCAGTTTACCCGGGGATTGGGAGCAGTTCTTC	CASSLPGDWEQFF
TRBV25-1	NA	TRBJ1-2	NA	TGTGCCAGCAGTGAACTCGAGGGACTCTATGGCTACACCTTC	CASSELEGLYGYTF
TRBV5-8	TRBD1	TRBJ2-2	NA	TGTGCCAGCAGCCTCCCCATTGTGGGGACAGGGACCGGGGAGCTGTTTTTT	CASSLPIVGTGTGELFF
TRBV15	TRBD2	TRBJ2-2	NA	TGTGCCACCAGCAGAGGGCTAGCGGGAGCAGCCGGGGAGCTGTTTTTT	CATSRGLAGAAGELFF
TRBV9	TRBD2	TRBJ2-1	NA	TGTGCCAGCAGCCCCGGAGCGGCCTTAGCGGGAATTCGGAAGAATGAGCAGTTCTTC	CASSPGAALAGIRKNEQFF
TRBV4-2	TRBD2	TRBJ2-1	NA	TGTGCCAGCAGCCAAGGGCACAGCGGGGGACGCTCCTACAATGAGCAGTTCTTC	CASSQGHSGGRSYNEQFF
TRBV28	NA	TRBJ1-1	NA	TGTGCCAGCAGTCTGACATTTAACACTGAAGCTTTCTTT	CASSLTFNTEAFF
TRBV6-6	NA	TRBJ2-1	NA	TGTGCCAGCGGGGCTAGGAGTTACAATGAGCAGTTCTTC	CASGARSYNEQFF
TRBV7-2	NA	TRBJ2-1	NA	TGTGCCAGCAGCCCCTGGGGCCTAGGCAATGAGCAGTTCTTC	CASSPWGLGNEQFF